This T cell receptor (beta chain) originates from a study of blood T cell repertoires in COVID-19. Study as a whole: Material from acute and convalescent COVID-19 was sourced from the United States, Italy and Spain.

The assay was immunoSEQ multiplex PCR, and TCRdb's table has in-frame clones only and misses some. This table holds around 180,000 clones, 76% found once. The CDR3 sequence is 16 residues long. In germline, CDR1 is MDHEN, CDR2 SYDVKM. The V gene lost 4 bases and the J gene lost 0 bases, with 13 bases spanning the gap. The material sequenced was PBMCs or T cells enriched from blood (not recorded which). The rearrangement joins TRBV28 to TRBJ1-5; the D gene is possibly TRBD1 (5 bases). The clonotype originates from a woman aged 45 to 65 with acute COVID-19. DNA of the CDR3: TGTGCCAGCAGTTCCATCGGGGGAGGTAGCAATCAGCCCCAGCATTTT. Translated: CASSSIGGGSNQPQHF.